The T cell receptor beta chain described here comes from a study of CD8 T cells in Susac syndrome. Study-wide results and caveats: A relatively small number of individuals underwent TCR sequencing and HLA analysis.

This CDR3 contains 16 residues. Germline CDR1 reads LGHDT; CDR2 reads YNNKEL (reference sequence). With 5 bases clipped from V and 6 bases from J, the junction kept 9 bases outside the gene matches. Sequencing of TCR beta, carried out with a high-throughput approach, was applied to CD8+ and CD4+ T cells from the blood. FACS enriched CD8+ TEMRA cells, while bulk CD8+ and CD4+ were negatively isolated. With random hexamers, reverse transcription was performed on about 0.5 to 1 ug of RNA. The TCR beta CDR3 was amplified by immunoSEQ multiplex PCR across 54 Vbeta, 13 Jbeta. TCRdb re-called the immunoSEQ multiplex PCR reads through MiXCR, storing one row per CDR3 protein. The sample holds 140,000 or so distinct CDR3 sequences; about 95% are singletons and the top ten take approximately 0.11%. Points on this clonotype: As yet, its antigen is unknown.

The specimen sequenced was CD4+ T cells from PBMCs. This TCR was recovered from a human donor with multiple sclerosis. The chain links TRBV3-1 to TRBJ2-3; 12 bases agree with TRBD2. CDR3 in amino acids: CASSSRGLAGMDTQYF. The CDR3 DNA reads as TGTGCCAGCAGCTCCCGGGGACTAGCGGGTATGGATACGCAGTATTTT.